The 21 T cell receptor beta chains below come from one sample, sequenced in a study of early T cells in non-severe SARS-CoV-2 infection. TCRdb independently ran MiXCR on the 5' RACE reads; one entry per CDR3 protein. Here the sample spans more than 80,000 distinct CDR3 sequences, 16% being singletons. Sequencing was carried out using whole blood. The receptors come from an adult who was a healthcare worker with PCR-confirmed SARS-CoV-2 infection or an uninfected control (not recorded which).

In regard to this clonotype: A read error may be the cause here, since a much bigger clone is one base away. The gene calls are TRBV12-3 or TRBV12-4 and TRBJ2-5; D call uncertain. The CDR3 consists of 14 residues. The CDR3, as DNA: TGTGGCAGCAGTTTGAGACGCCAGCAAGAGACCCAGTACTTC. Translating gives CGSSLRRQQETQYF.

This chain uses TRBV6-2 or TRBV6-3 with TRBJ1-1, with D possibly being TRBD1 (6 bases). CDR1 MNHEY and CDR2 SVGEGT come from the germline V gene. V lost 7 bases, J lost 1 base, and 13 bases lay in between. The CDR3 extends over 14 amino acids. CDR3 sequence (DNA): TGTGCCAGCAACCATGTGACAGGGAACACTGAAGCTTTCTTT. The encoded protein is CASNHVTGNTEAFF.

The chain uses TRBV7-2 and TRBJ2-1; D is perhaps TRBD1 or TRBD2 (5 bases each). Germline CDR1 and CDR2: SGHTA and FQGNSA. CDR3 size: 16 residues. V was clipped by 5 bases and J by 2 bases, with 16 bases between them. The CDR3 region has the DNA TGTGCCAGCAGCCCAATGCCGGGACCCGCCTACAATGAGCAGTTCTTC. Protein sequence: CASSPMPGPAYNEQFF.

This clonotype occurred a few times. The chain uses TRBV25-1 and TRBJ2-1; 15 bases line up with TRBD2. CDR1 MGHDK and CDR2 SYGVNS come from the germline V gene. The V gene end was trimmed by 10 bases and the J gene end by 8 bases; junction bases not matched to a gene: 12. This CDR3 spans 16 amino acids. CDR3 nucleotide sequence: TGTGCCACCGATACCATCGGACTAGCGGGAGGGCATGAGCAGTTCTTC. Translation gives CATDTIGLAGGHEQFF.

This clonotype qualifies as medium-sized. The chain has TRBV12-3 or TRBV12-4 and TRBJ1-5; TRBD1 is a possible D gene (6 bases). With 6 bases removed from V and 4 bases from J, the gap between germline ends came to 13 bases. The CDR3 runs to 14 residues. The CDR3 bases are TGTGCCAGCAGGAGGGCAGGGGAAAATCAGCCCCAGCATTTT. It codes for CASRRAGENQPQHF.

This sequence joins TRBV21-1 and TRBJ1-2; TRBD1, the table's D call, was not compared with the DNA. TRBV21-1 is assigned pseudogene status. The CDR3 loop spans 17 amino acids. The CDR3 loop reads CASSKGPGQGNPYGYTF. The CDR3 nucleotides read TGTGCCAGCAGCAAGGGGCCGGGACAGGGGAACCCCTATGGCTACACCTTC.

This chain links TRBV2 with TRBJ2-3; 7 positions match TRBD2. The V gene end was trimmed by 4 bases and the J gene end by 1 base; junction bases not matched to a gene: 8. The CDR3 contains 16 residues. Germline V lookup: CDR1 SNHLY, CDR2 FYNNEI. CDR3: CASSAAGPEGTDTQYF. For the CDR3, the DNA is TGTGCCAGCAGTGCAGCGGGACCTGAGGGCACAGATACGCAGTATTTT.

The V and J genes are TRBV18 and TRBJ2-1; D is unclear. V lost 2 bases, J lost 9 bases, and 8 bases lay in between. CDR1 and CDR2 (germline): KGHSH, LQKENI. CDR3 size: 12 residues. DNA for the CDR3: TGTGCCAGCTCACCAGAAACGGGTGAGCAGTTCTTC. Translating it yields CASSPETGEQFF.

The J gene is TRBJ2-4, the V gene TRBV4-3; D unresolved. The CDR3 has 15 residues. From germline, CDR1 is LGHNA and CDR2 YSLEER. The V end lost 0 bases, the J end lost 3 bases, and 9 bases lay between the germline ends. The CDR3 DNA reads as TGCGCCAGCAGCCAAGATTCCTTGGGCAAAAACATTCAGTACTTC. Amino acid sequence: CASSQDSLGKNIQYF.

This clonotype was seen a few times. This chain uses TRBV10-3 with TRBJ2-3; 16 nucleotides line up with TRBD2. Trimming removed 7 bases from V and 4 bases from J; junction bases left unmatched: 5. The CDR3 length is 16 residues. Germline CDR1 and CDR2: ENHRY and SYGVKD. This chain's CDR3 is CAITGTSGRAPDTQYF. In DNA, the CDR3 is TGTGCCATCACCGGGACTAGCGGGAGGGCTCCAGATACGCAGTATTTT.

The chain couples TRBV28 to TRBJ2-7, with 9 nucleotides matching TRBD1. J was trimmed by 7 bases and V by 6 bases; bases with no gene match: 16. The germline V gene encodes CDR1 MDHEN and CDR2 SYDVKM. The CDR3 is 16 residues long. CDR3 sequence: CASSFPRTGVLGEQYF. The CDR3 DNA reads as TGTGCCAGCAGCTTCCCCCGGACAGGGGTCTTGGGGGAGCAGTACTTC.

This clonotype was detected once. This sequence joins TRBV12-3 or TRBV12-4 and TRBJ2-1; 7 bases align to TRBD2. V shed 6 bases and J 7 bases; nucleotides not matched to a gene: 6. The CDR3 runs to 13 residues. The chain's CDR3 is CASSPGLTNEQFF. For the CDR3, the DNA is TGTGCCAGCAGCCCGGGACTAACTAATGAGCAGTTCTTC.

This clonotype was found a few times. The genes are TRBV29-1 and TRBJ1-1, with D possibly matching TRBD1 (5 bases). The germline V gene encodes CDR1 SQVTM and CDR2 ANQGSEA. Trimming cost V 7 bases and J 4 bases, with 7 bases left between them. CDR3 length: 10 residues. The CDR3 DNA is TGCAGCGGGGGGGGCACTGAAGCTTTCTTT. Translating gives CSGGGTEAFF.

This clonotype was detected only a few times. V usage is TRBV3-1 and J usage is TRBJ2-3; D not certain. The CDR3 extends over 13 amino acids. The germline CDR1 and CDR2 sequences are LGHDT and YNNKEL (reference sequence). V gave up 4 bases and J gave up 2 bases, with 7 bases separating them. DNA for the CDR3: TGTGCCAGCAGCCTGGAAACCACAGATACGCAGTATTTT. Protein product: CASSLETTDTQYF.

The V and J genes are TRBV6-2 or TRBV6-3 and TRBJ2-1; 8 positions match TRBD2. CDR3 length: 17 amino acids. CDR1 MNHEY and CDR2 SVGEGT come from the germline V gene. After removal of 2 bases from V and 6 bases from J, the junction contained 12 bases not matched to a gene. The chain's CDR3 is CASSYGLAGLAGNEQFF. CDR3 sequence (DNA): TGTGCCAGCAGTTACGGCCTAGCGGGTTTAGCGGGCAATGAGCAGTTCTTC.

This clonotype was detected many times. CDR3 nucleotides: TGTGCCAGCAGCGCACAGGCGAACACTGAAGCTTTCTTT. Protein sequence: CASSAQANTEAFF. The chain links TRBV25-1 to TRBJ1-1, with D tentatively TRBD1 (5 bases). The CDR3 is made up of 13 amino acids. Germline V CDR1 and CDR2: MGHDK, SYGVNS. Trimming left V 6 bases short and J 1 base short, with 9 bases between.

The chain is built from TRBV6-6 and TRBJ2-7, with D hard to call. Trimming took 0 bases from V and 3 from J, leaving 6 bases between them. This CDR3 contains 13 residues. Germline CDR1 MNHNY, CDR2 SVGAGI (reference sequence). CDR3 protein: CASSYSRNYEQYF. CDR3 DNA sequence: TGTGCCAGCAGTTACTCGCGTAACTACGAGCAGTACTTC.

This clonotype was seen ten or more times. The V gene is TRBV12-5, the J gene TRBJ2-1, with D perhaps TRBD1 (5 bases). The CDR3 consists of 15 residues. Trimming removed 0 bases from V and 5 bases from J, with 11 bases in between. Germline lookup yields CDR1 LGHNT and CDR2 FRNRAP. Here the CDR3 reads CASGLVLSRDNEQFF. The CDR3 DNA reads TGTGCTAGTGGTTTGGTACTTTCCAGGGACAATGAGCAGTTCTTC.

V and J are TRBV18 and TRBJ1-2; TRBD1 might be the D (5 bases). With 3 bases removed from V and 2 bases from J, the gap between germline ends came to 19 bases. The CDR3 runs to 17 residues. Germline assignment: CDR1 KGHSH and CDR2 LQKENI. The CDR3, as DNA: TGTGCCAGCTCACCGCCTCGAAGGGACTCGTCCAACTATGGCTACACCTTC. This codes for CASSPPRRDSSNYGYTF.

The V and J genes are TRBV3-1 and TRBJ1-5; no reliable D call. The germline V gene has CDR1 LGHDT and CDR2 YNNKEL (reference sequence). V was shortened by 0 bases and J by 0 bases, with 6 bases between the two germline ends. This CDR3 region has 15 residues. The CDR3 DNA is TGTGCCAGCAGCCAAGAACGGTATAGCAATCAGCCCCAGCATTTT. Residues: CASSQERYSNQPQHF.

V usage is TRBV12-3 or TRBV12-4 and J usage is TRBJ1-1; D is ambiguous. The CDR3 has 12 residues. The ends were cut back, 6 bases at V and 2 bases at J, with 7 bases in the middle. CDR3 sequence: CASSKANTEAFF. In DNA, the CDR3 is TGTGCCAGCAGCAAAGCCAACACTGAAGCTTTCTTT.